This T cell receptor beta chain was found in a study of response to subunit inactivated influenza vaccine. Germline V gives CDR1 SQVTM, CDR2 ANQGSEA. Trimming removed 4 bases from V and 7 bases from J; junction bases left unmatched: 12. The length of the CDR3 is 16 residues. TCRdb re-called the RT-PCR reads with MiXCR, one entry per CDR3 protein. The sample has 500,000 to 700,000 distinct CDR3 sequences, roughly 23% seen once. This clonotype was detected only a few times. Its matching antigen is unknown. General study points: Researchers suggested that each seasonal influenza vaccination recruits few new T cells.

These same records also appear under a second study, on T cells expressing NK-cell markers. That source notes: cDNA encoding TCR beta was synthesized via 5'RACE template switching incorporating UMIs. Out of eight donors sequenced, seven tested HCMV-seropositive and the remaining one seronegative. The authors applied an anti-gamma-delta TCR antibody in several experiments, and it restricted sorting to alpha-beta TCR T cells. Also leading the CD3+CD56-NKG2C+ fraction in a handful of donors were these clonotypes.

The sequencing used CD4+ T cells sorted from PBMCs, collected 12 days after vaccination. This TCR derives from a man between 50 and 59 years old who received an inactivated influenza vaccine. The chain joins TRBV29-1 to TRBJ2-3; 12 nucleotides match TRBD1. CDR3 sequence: CSVGLTGTGGAHTQYF. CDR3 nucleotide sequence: TGCAGCGTTGGTCTCACCGGGACAGGGGGCGCCCATACGCAGTATTTT.